Sequencing of this T cell receptor beta chain was carried out in a study of blood T cell repertoires in COVID-19 (dated by TCRdb to the early 2020s). Looking at the study overall: The collaborator samples originated in the United States, Italy and Spain and spanned the acute and convalescent phases of COVID-19. The repertoires were released in a freely available public database meant as a resource for research on the immune response to SARS-CoV-2. Where available, HLA class I and class II types were obtained from metadata supplied by the sample provider rather than from assay-based typing. Samples were obtained from the ongoing ImmuneRACE study (first 160 participants) and from some 1,300 subjects provided by 6 global collaborators. The material from the prospective study consisted of cDNA or gDNA derived from T cells, B-cell-depleted T cells, or PBMCs. Nearly every sample came with metadata listing a de-identified subject ID, COVID-19 status, age in years and sex. Subjects who had been exposed to COVID-19, were actively infected with it, or had recovered from it provided the deeply sampled blood TCRbeta repertoires that made up the dataset. The paper's findings and limits, for the study overall: The amount of clinical and demographic metadata varied by source and participant and was provided uncurated.

TCRbeta CDR3 regions were amplified from genomic DNA using the immunoSEQ Assay, a bias-controlled multiplex PCR. The paper's processing steps were these. The number of nucleated cells in each sample was estimated from the amplification of reference gene primers within the assay. To quantify the absolute abundance of each unique TCRbeta CDR3 rearrangement, sequence reads were collapsed and filtered. Productive Simpson clonality was computed per sample as the square root of Simpson's diversity index over productive rearrangements. In its TCRdb copy, this immuneACCESS table keeps in-frame sequences only and misses some clones. Where compared with another copy, unresolved V genes explain less than half of these, and the others have no known cause. Clone size and the V and J calls come from that table; the DNA yielded D and trimming. This sample lists fewer than 300,000 clones; just over 90% were detected once. The ten largest clones add up to around 2.2% of the sample.

One collaborating source in Seattle enrolled patients during active infection and followed them longitudinally through the course of disease. Whole blood was collected in K2EDTA tubes by collaborating institutions according to the institutions' own protocols. For TCRbeta analysis, collaborators shipped samples in one of three forms: frozen whole blood, isolated PBMCs, or DNA extracted from either of those sample types. A note on this clone: There is no known antigen for this receptor. No clone much larger than this one lies a single base away; base qualities are absent.

The germline V gene encodes CDR1 WSHSY and CDR2 SAAADI. V loses 3 bases, J loses 11 bases, and the germline ends lie 12 bases apart. Its CDR3 holds 12 amino acids, cysteine through phenylalanine. The read is trimmed to its CDR3 DNA, 36 bases read in frame from base 1. This chain is built from TRBV10-2 and TRBJ2-3; a confident D gene designation cannot be given. The sequencing sample was made of peripheral blood. This sequence originates from a woman aged 30 to 39 with COVID-19, enrolled during active disease. This receptor has the CDR3 CASSESVYRQYF. The bases read TGCGCCAGCAGTGAATCGGTCTACCGGCAGTATTTT.